The clone carrying this T cell receptor beta chain was detected a few times. This sample is drawn from a study of identical twins. The CDR3 has 14 residues. J gave up 6 bases and V 5 bases, and 10 bases lay outside the gene matches. Germline assignment: CDR1 WSHSY and CDR2 SAAADI. TCRdb recomputed calls from the 5' RACE reads with MiXCR, one row per CDR3 protein. The sample gives 700,000 or so distinct CDR3 sequences, 20% to 25% of which show up once; 4% to 5.5% is in the top ten. These data also featured in a second study, about T cells expressing NK-cell markers. From that study: Most of the eight sequenced donors were HCMV-seropositive; one was seronegative.

What was sequenced was PBMCs. The J gene is TRBJ2-7, the V gene TRBV10-2, with 7 bases matching TRBD2. The TCR was taken from a woman aged 18 to 35 in good health. CDR3 sequence: CASSPGTKFGEQYF. Here the CDR3 DNA reads TGCGCCAGCAGTCCTGGGACTAAGTTCGGCGAGCAGTACTTC.